A single sample is the source of the 32 T cell receptor beta chains below, sequenced in a study of blood T cell repertoires in COVID-19. Clones were sequenced by immunoSEQ multiplex PCR, and TCRdb holds only the in-frame ones, with some missing. Of 300,000 to 450,000 clones listed, about 92% are singletons. The sample consisted of peripheral blood. All receptors come from a woman aged 55 to 70 with COVID-19, enrolled during active disease.

The rearrangement uses TRBV5-5 and TRBJ2-5, with 8 bases identical to TRBD2. Germline loops: CDR1 SGHKS, CDR2 YYEKEE (reference sequence). V gave up 3 bases and J gave up 4 bases; unmatched junction bases: 17. The CDR3 has 18 residues. The DNA of the CDR3 is TGTGCCAGCAGCTCTGATGTGTGGGGGACTAGGGCGGGAGAGACCCAGTACTTC. Translating it yields CASSSDVWGTRAGETQYF.

The CDR3 DNA sequence: TGCGCCAGCGGTGAGCTGAGTAACTATGGCTACACCTTC. It encodes CASGELSNYGYTF. The genes are TRBV5-1 and TRBJ1-2; no firm D call. Between the trimmed V and J ends, which lost 7 bases and 1 base, there was a span of 11 bases. The CDR3 consists of 13 residues. The germline CDR1 and CDR2 sequences are SGHRS and YFSETQ. The full variable domain, rest sourced from reference TRBV5-1 and TRBJ1-2, is KAGVTQTPRYLIKTRGQQVTLSCSPISGHRSVSWYQQTPGQGLQFLFEYFSETQRNKGNFPGRFSGRQFSNSRSEMNVSTLELGDSALYLCASGELSNYGYTFGSGTRLTVV.

The V call is TRBV29-1, the J call TRBJ1-1, with D possibly matching TRBD1 (6 bases). Germline V CDR1 and CDR2: SQVTM, ANQGSEA. V dropped 6 bases and J dropped 7 bases, with 15 bases sitting between them. This CDR3 has 12 residues. The CDR3 DNA follows: TGCAGCGTGGGGGCTCAGTTAAGTGAAGCTTTCTTT. Residues: CSVGAQLSEAFF.

The CDR3 region is CASRVEEPLGEQYF. The CDR3 nucleotides are TGTGCCAGCAGGGTCGAGGAGCCGCTGGGCGAGCAGTACTTC. The chain couples TRBV6-5 to TRBJ2-7, with unresolved D. Germline V gene lookup returns CDR1 MNHEY and CDR2 SVGAGI. V lost 6 bases to trimming and J lost 6 bases, with 18 bases between them. The CDR3 runs 14 residues.

The gene calls are TRBV20-1 and TRBJ2-5; no clear D gene. Germline CDR1 DFQATT, CDR2 SNEGSKA (reference sequence). The CDR3 runs 10 residues. V gave up 3 bases and J gave up 3 bases, with 2 bases separating them. In nucleotides, the CDR3 is TGCAGTGCTAGCGAAGAGACCCAGTACTTC. It encodes CSASEETQYF.

The chain has TRBV28 and TRBJ1-5, with 9 bases fitting TRBD1. J was trimmed by 7 bases and V by 3 bases; bases with no gene match: 7. Looked up from germline, CDR1 is MDHEN and CDR2 is SYDVKM. CDR3 length: 15 residues. The CDR3 is CASSLMGQGLQPQHF. CDR3 nucleotides: TGTGCCAGCAGTTTGATGGGACAGGGCCTACAGCCCCAGCATTTT.

Comment on this clone: The junction differs from germline at one of its ends, possibly a read error. The chain has TRBV7-7 and TRBJ2-7, with a tentative D call TRBD1 (6 bases). The germline gives CDR1 SSHAT, CDR2 FNYEAQ (reference sequence). The CDR3 is 14 residues long. In nucleotides, the CDR3 is TGTGCTAGCAGCTTAGAATACAGGGAGCGTGGGCAGTACTTC. It encodes CASSLEYRERGQYF.

The chain employs TRBV9 and TRBJ2-5, with 9 bases identical to TRBD1. The CDR3 contains 14 residues. Germline V gene data show CDR1 as SGDLS and CDR2 as YYNGEE. V lost 4 bases and J lost 5; bases outside the gene matches: 6. Here the CDR3 reads CASSSGQGRETQYF. In DNA form, the CDR3 reads TGTGCCAGCAGCTCGGGACAGGGCAGGGAGACCCAGTACTTC.

The sample holds a few counts of this clone. This chain links TRBV3-1 (or the pseudogene TRBV3-2) with TRBJ2-4; D perhaps matches TRBD2 (6 bases). Trimming stripped 4 bases from V and 6 bases from J, with 13 bases between. Germline CDR1 LGHDT, CDR2 YNNKEL (reference sequence). The length of the CDR3 is 14 residues. This CDR3 reads CASSLGDGGNIQYF. The CDR3 region has the DNA TGTGCCAGCAGCCTAGGGGACGGGGGAAACATTCAGTACTTC.

The chain employs TRBV25-1 and TRBJ1-5; a weak D match, TRBD1 (5 bases). Germline assignment: CDR1 MGHDK and CDR2 SYGVNS. V was trimmed by 7 bases and J by 7 bases, leaving 11 bases between them. The CDR3 length is 12 residues. The CDR3 DNA sequence: TGTGCCAGCAACACAGGCAGGCAGCCCCAGCATTTT. Amino acid sequence: CASNTGRQPQHF.

The V and J genes are TRBV30 and TRBJ2-7; 8 bases fit TRBD2. Trimming cost V 1 base and J 5 bases; bases outside gene matches: 7. This CDR3 contains 14 residues. In germline, CDR1 is GTSNPN, CDR2 SVGIG (reference sequence). The CDR3 sequence: CAWSAFQLADEQYF. The CDR3 nucleotides read TGTGCCTGGAGTGCCTTCCAACTAGCGGACGAGCAGTACTTC.

The CDR3 sequence: CASSHILEAFF. CDR3 coding DNA: TGTGCCAGCAGCCATATCCTGGAGGCTTTCTTT. J is TRBJ1-1 and V is TRBV5-8; the D is unclear. V shed 4 bases and J shed 11 bases, with 12 bases lying between them. Germline CDR1 SGHTS, CDR2 YDEGEE. CDR3 length equals 11 residues.

The V gene is TRBV7-3, the J gene TRBJ1-4, with TRBD1 identical over 10 bases. The ends lost 5 bases at V and 7 bases at J; junction bases unmatched: 7. Looked up from germline, CDR1 is SGHTA and CDR2 is FQGTGA. The CDR3 loop spans 15 amino acids. CDR3 sequence reads: CASSRSGTGVEKLFF. The CDR3 nucleotides are TGTGCCAGCAGCCGTTCCGGGACAGGGGTTGAAAAACTGTTTTTT. Using reference TRBV7-3 and TRBJ1-4 for the parts outside the CDR3, the full variable domain is GAGVSQTPSNKVTEKGKYVELRCDPISGHTALYWYRQSLGQGPEFLIYFQGTGAADDSGLPNDRFFAVRPEGSVSTLKIQRTERGDSAVYLCASSRSGTGVEKLFFGSGTQLSVL.

Here the CDR3 DNA reads TGTGCCAGCTCACCACGAACCGGGACAGGGGGGGATGAAAAACTGTTTTTT. Amino acids: CASSPRTGTGGDEKLFF. The chain is built from TRBV18 and TRBJ1-4; 11 bases align to TRBD1. Germline V gives CDR1 KGHSH, CDR2 LQKENI. The CDR3 is 17 amino acids. V dropped 1 base and J dropped 6; count of bases not matched to a gene: 7.

CDR3 loop: CASSPQGVNQPQHF. DNA of the CDR3: TGTGCCAGTAGCCCCCAAGGGGTCAATCAGCCCCAGCATTTT. J is TRBJ1-5 and V is TRBV19; tentative D call: TRBD1 (5 bases). CDR1 and CDR2 (germline): LNHDA, SQIVND (reference sequence). V was shortened by 6 bases and J by 3 bases, with 12 bases between the two germline ends. There are 14 residues in the CDR3.

This clone was detected a few times. V usage is TRBV2 and J usage is TRBJ2-6, with a tentative D call TRBD1 (6 bases). The V end lost 7 bases, the J end lost 4 bases, and 14 bases lay between the germline ends. Germline-derived CDR1 and CDR2 are SNHLY and FYNNEI. The CDR3 loop spans 15 amino acids. This chain's CDR3 is CASNTGLGGANVLTF. CDR3 nucleotide sequence: TGTGCCAGCAATACAGGGTTAGGAGGGGCCAACGTCCTGACTTTC.

In its sample, this clone was seen once. The CDR3 loop reads CASSISWGTSKDTQYF. CDR3 DNA sequence: TGTGCCAGCAGCATATCCTGGGGGACTAGTAAGGATACGCAGTATTTT. The gene calls are TRBV9 and TRBJ2-3; 8 bases are a match to TRBD2. The V gene's germline CDR1 is SGDLS and CDR2 YYNGEE. CDR3 length equals 16 residues. V was pared by 4 bases and J by 6 bases, with 13 bases of the junction left unmatched. Supplemented by reference TRBV9 and TRBJ2-3, the full variable domain reads DSGVTQTPKHLITATGQRVTLRCSPRSGDLSVYWYQQSLDQGLQFLIQYYNGEERAKGNILERFSAQQFPDLHSELNLSSLELGDSALYFCASSISWGTSKDTQYFGPGTRLTVL.

This chain joins TRBV9 and TRBJ1-6, with D unresolved. Trimming removed 0 bases at V and 10 bases at J, with 14 bases between. CDR1 and CDR2 (germline): SGDLS, YYNGEE. The CDR3 has 15 amino acids. CDR3 in DNA: TGTGCCAGCAGCGTAGACTTGGCCGGAGGATCACCCCTCCACTTT. This gives the protein CASSVDLAGGSPLHF.

This rearrangement joins TRBV29-1 to TRBJ1-6; D unclear. This CDR3 is 13 amino acids long. Germline lookup yields CDR1 SQVTM and CDR2 ANQGSEA. Trimming shortened V by 6 bases and J by 7 bases, and 13 bases separated the two germline ends. CDR3 coding DNA: TGCAGCGTGGCGCCAGGCAGGAATTCACCCCTCCACTTT. Its protein product is CSVAPGRNSPLHF.

V usage is TRBV11-1 and J usage is TRBJ1-2, with D possibly TRBD1 on 5 matching bases. In germline, CDR1 is SGHAT, CDR2 FQDESV (reference sequence). V was trimmed by 6 bases and J by 0 bases, leaving 11 bases between them. The CDR3 consists of 14 residues. CDR3 protein: CASSWTKANYGYTF. The CDR3, as DNA: TGTGCCAGCAGTTGGACAAAAGCTAACTATGGCTACACCTTC.

The CDR3 is CASSYRPGGIEQYF. CDR3 bases: TGTGCCAGCAGTTACAGACCCGGAGGTATCGAGCAGTACTTC. The chain has TRBV5-6 and TRBJ2-7; TRBD2 might be the D (5 bases). This CDR3 contains 14 residues. V was trimmed by 5 bases and J by 6 bases, leaving 18 bases between them. Germline loops: CDR1 SGHDT, CDR2 YYEEEE.

The chain employs TRBV27 and TRBJ2-2, with a tentative D call TRBD1 (6 bases). This CDR3 is built from 15 residues. Germline values: CDR1 MNHEY, CDR2 SMNVEV (reference sequence). V gave up 6 bases and J gave up 1 base, with 12 bases separating them. The CDR3 nucleotides are TGTGCCAGCAGCAAGGGACAAAGGAACACCGGGGAGCTGTTTTTT. It is translated as CASSKGQRNTGELFF.

The chain combines TRBV10-3 with TRBJ1-4, with 7 bases aligning to TRBD1. The V gene end was trimmed by 3 bases and the J gene end by 11 bases; junction bases not matched to a gene: 6. In germline, CDR1 is ENHRY, CDR2 SYGVKD. The CDR3 runs to 13 residues. The CDR3 region has the DNA TGTGCCATCAGTGATAATACAGGGGCTAAACTGTTTTTT. It specifies CAISDNTGAKLFF.

The V and J genes are TRBV4-2 and TRBJ2-7; tentative D call: TRBD2 (6 bases). Germline V lookup: CDR1 LGHNA, CDR2 YNFKEQ. There are 15 residues in the CDR3. V was pared by 0 bases and J by 3 bases, with 12 bases between. As DNA, the CDR3 is TGTGCCAGCAGCCAAGAAATGGAGGGAAGCTACGAGCAGTACTTC. This gives the protein CASSQEMEGSYEQYF.

In this sample, this clone turned up once. The chain carries TRBV6-5 and TRBJ1-2; TRBD1 matches 8 bases. V lost 6 bases and J lost 8; bases outside the gene matches: 11. Germline V gene data show CDR1 as MNHEY and CDR2 as SVGAGI. The length of the CDR3 is 14 residues. CDR3 region: CASRPPGQGWGYTF. CDR3 in DNA: TGTGCCAGCAGGCCTCCCGGACAGGGTTGGGGCTACACCTTC.

The chain uses TRBV28 and TRBJ2-5, with D perhaps TRBD2 (5 bases). Trimming took off 2 bases at V and 4 bases at J, with 11 bases between the two ends. The CDR3 has 14 residues. Per germline, CDR1 MDHEN and CDR2 SYDVKM. The CDR3 bases are TGTGCCAGCAGTTTACGGGGTTTTCGAGAGACCCAGTACTTC. It is translated as CASSLRGFRETQYF.

The chain carries TRBV4-2 and TRBJ1-3, with D perhaps matching TRBD1 (6 bases). Per germline, CDR1 LGHNA and CDR2 YNFKEQ. The ends were cut back, 1 base at V and 4 bases at J, with 14 bases in the middle. The CDR3 totals 16 residues. In nucleotides, the CDR3 is TGTGCCAGCAGCCAAGGGATACAGGGTACAGGAAACACCATATATTTT. Its translation: CASSQGIQGTGNTIYF.

The V gene is TRBV6-5, the J gene TRBJ1-2; D gene uncertain. V was trimmed by 7 bases and J by 8 bases, leaving 20 bases between them. CDR1 and CDR2 (germline): MNHEY, SVGAGI. The CDR3 extends over 14 amino acids. CDR3 loop: CASTSHGLPTGYTF. The DNA of the CDR3 is TGTGCCAGCACTTCACATGGGCTCCCCACCGGCTACACCTTC.

The chain uses TRBV9 and TRBJ2-1; 10 bases are shared with TRBD2. The CDR3 runs to 15 residues. From germline, CDR1 is SGDLS and CDR2 YYNGEE. V shed 3 bases, J shed 0 bases, and the junction held 0 bases outside the gene matches. For the CDR3, the DNA is TGTGCCAGCAGCGCTAGCGGGGGCTCCTACAATGAGCAGTTCTTC. Protein: CASSASGGSYNEQFF.

For the CDR3, the DNA is TGTGCCAGCAGCCACCTTACAGGAAACACTGAAGCTTTCTTT. The encoded protein is CASSHLTGNTEAFF. This chain joins TRBV3-1 (or the pseudogene TRBV3-2) and TRBJ1-1; D possibly corresponds to TRBD1 (5 bases). This CDR3 has 14 residues. Germline-derived CDR1 and CDR2 are LGHDT and YNNKEL (reference sequence). V was pared by 3 bases and J by 2 bases, with 10 bases between.

This sequence joins TRBV19 and TRBJ2-1; 9 bases line up with TRBD2. The germline V gene has CDR1 LNHDA and CDR2 SQIVND (reference sequence). The CDR3 has 15 residues. J lost 3 bases, V lost 4 bases, and 4 bases had no gene match. CDR3 amino acids: CASSRLAVSYNEQFF. The CDR3 nucleotides read TGTGCCAGTAGTAGACTAGCGGTTAGCTACAATGAGCAGTTCTTC. The full variable domain, in which reference TRBV19 and TRBJ2-1 provide the parts outside the CDR3, is DGGITQSPKYLFRKEGQNVTLSCEQNLNHDAMYWYRQDPGQGLRLIYYSQIVNDFQKGDIAEGYSVSREKKESFPLTVTSAQKNPTAFYLCASSRLAVSYNEQFFGPGTRLTVL.

This clone was recorded a few times. The chain carries TRBV27 and TRBJ1-4, with a weak D call TRBD1 (5 bases). Deletions cut 2 bases from V and 7 bases from J, with 17 bases between. Germline V gene data show CDR1 as MNHEY and CDR2 as SMNVEV (reference sequence). This CDR3 contains 16 residues. The CDR3 DNA sequence: TGTGCCAGCAGTTTAATAGGGTCCCAGGGAGGTGAAAAACTGTTTTTT. Its protein product is CASSLIGSQGGEKLFF.